This T cell receptor beta chain derives from a study of vaccination effects on CD4 cells after COVID-19. As for this clone: Antigen unknown.

TCRdb's copy holds only in-frame clones and misses some; the assay was immunoSEQ multiplex PCR. The sample contains fewer than 90,000 clones, 60% to 80% of which appear only once. Using viral peptide pools, the ViraFEST assay grew out antigen-specific CD4+ T cells prior to sequencing. Following a 10-day culture, CD4+ T cells were purified. Each participant received a vaccine that was either BNT162b2 or mRNA-1273, given as two doses. Both day 3 and day 7 saw half the medium replaced with IL-2 medium. Study findings and constraints: Common cold coronaviruses were cross-recognized by only 1 of 255 vaccine-induced clones in healthy vaccinees. The study got few convalescent patients and did not collect any early post-infection timepoints.

The ends lost 4 bases at V and 1 base at J; junction bases unmatched: 2. The CDR3 covers 14 residues. Germline CDR1 and CDR2: SGHTS and YDEGEE. The TCR was taken from a human donor who received a COVID-19 vaccine. This specimen consisted of CD4+ T cells from PBMCs cultured with HCoV-OC43 spike peptides, obtained after COVID-19 vaccination. Indicated subset: HCoV-OC43 spike overlapping peptide pool stimulation. The chain is built from TRBV5-8 and TRBJ1-5; 7 bases are a match to TRBD1. CDR3 loop: CASSPDRSNQPQHF. CDR3 DNA: TGTGCCAGCAGCCCGGACAGGAGCAATCAGCCCCAGCATTTT.